Listed below are T cell receptor beta chains from one sample, sequenced in a study of T cells expressing NK-cell markers. TCRdb reanalyzed the 5' RACE reads and collapses them to one entry per CDR3 protein, without DNA. The sample shows 300,000 to 500,000 distinct CDR3 sequences, and around 10% sits with its ten largest clones. Sequencing was done on a sample of blood T cells: a sorted CD56 or NKG2C T cell subset, CD4+ or CD8+ T cells, or bulk PBMC T cells (not recorded which). These receptors were collected from a woman aged 45-65 years in good health. Both conserved end residues are part of each CDR3.

length	V	J	CDR3
12	TRBV18	TRBJ2-1	CASSPTQNEQFF
14	TRBV30	TRBJ2-1	CAWGGLAGGNEQFF
16	TRBV7-8	TRBJ2-1	CASSLKRVGSYNEQFF
15	TRBV19	TRBJ2-1	CASSVGTGRGDEQFF
16	TRBV7-2	TRBJ2-5	CASSKQARMSVETQYF
13	TRBV29-1	TRBJ2-7	CSVGGDRGLQQYF
13	TRBV5-1	TRBJ2-7	CASSYAQGNEQYF
15	TRBV12-3/TRBV12-4	TRBJ2-2	CASIFQGADTGELFF
13	TRBV10-3	TRBJ2-5	CAISVGQEETQYF
13	TRBV13	TRBJ2-3	CASSSRVSDTQYF
16	TRBV12-3/TRBV12-4	TRBJ1-6	CASSWGQGVVNSPLHF
15	TRBV30	TRBJ2-2	CAWPGQNANTGELFF
13	TRBV27	TRBJ2-7	CASSLSGSYEQYF
16	TRBV27	TRBJ2-5	CASSFTNRGLKETQYF
15	TRBV10-3	TRBJ2-5	CAISPSGSAGETQYF
17	TRBV6-5	TRBJ2-2	CASSYSGTGGYTGELFF
16	TRBV6-5	TRBJ1-1	CASSPQGFSLNTEAFF
16	TRBV6-5	TRBJ2-1	CASSREATPSYNEQFF
14	TRBV5-1	TRBJ1-2	CASSFNRDSNGYTF
15	TRBV9	TRBJ2-1	CASSSTSGLGNEQFF
14	TRBV27	TRBJ2-5	CASSAGGYEETQYF
12	TRBV7-3	TRBJ2-1	CASSASGNEQFF
17	TRBV7-2	TRBJ2-5	CASSRTAGQGIGGTQYF
12	TRBV27	TRBJ2-1	CASRRVHNEQFF
15	TRBV5-1	TRBJ2-3	CASSWRDRIVDTQYF
15	TRBV11-2	TRBJ2-2	CASFSGGANTGELFF
14	TRBV20-1	TRBJ2-1	CSAGSRLAGNEQFF
15	TRBV12-3/TRBV12-4	TRBJ2-2	CASSPGGSHTGELFF